One sample yielded the 16 T cell receptor beta chains listed below, sequenced in a study of T-cell memory formation after mild COVID-19. TCRdb reanalysed the 5' RACE reads using MiXCR and keeps one entry per CDR3 protein. The table has 180,000 or so distinct CDR3 sequences, roughly 12% seen once. Sample: PBMCs or a T cell subset sorted from them (not recorded which). The receptors shown here come from a man younger than 35 who had mild COVID-19 (a few samples of this study predate the infection). Cell type and time point are not known.

This clonotype was observed a few times. V gene TRBV7-9 combines with J gene TRBJ2-1, with 11 bases matching TRBD2. CDR1 is SEHNR and CDR2 is FQNEAQ in the germline V gene (reference sequence). V lost 1 base to trimming and J lost 5 bases; unmatched junction nucleotides: 13. The CDR3 contains 19 residues. DNA of the CDR3: TGTGCCAGCAGCTTAGGTGTGCTAGCGGGGGGAATTCTTGACAATGAGCAGTTCTTC. The encoded protein is CASSLGVLAGGILDNEQFF.

The rearrangement uses TRBV7-9 and TRBJ1-2; tentatively, D is TRBD1 (5 bases). CDR3 length equals 14 residues. The germline V gene has CDR1 SEHNR and CDR2 FQNEAQ (reference sequence). V lost 0 bases and J lost 7, with 12 bases in between. This chain's CDR3 is CASSLAAGTSGYTF. The DNA of the CDR3 is TGTGCCAGCAGCTTAGCTGCGGGGACCTCTGGCTACACCTTC.

The V call is TRBV10-3, the J call TRBJ1-5, with TRBD1 identical over 11 bases. Germline V gene data show CDR1 as ENHRY and CDR2 as SYGVKD. The CDR3 length is 17 residues. V shed 0 bases and J 5 bases; nucleotides not matched to a gene: 6. CDR3 DNA sequence: TGTGCCATCAGTGAGTCCGGAGGGACAGGGGGATATCAGCCCCAGCATTTT. As protein: CAISESGGTGGYQPQHF.

This clonotype was found a few times. This chain joins TRBV7-3 and TRBJ1-6; D is possibly TRBD1 (5 bases). The ends were cut back, 3 bases at V and 7 bases at J, with 10 bases in the middle. Germline CDR1 SGHTA, CDR2 FQGTGA. The CDR3 is 14 amino acids. Here the CDR3 reads CASSLGGLNSPLHF. The DNA of the CDR3 is TGTGCCAGCAGCTTGGGGGGTTTAAATTCACCCCTCCACTTT.

This clonotype was detected only a few times. The chain carries TRBV21-1 and TRBJ2-2; no check of the table's D call, TRBD1, against the DNA was made. TRBV21-1 is a documented pseudogene. CDR3 size: 17 residues. The CDR3 loop reads CASSPDRGETDTGELFF. CDR3 coding DNA: TGTGCCAGCAGCCCAGACAGGGGCGAAACGGACACCGGGGAGCTGTTTTTT.

This clonotype has at least ten counts. The rearrangement links TRBV5-1 to TRBJ2-3, with 8 bases aligning to TRBD2. CDR3 size: 16 residues. Per germline, CDR1 SGHRS and CDR2 YFSETQ. Losses at the gene ends were 4 bases for V and 1 base for J; bases not matched to a gene: 8. CDR3 nucleotide sequence: TGCGCCAGCAGCAACCGCGGGGGGCCCGGCACAGATACGCAGTATTTT. It translates to CASSNRGGPGTDTQYF. The full variable domain, with the rest looked up from reference TRBV5-1 and TRBJ2-3, is KAGVTQTPRYLIKTRGQQVTLSCSPISGHRSVSWYQQTPGQGLQFLFEYFSETQRNKGNFPGRFSGRQFSNSRSEMNVSTLELGDSALYLCASSNRGGPGTDTQYFGPGTRLTVL.

The chain links TRBV7-2 to TRBJ1-2; 10 bases line up with TRBD1. V was clipped by 7 bases and J by 8 bases; unmatched bases: 10. This CDR3 has 14 residues. Germline lookup yields CDR1 SGHTA and CDR2 FQGNSA. The CDR3, as DNA: TGTGCCAGCACCCCGGGACAGGGGTTCCGGGGCTACACCTTC. Its translation: CASTPGQGFRGYTF.

This chain uses TRBV5-6 with TRBJ2-3; 10 bases agree with TRBD2. The germline gives CDR1 SGHDT, CDR2 YYEEEE. V shed 3 bases, J shed 5 bases, and the junction held 9 bases outside the gene matches. The CDR3 totals 16 residues. The chain's CDR3 is CASSSSGGAFRDTQYF. In DNA form, the CDR3 reads TGTGCCAGCAGCTCCAGCGGGGGGGCATTCCGAGATACGCAGTATTTT. The variable domain in full, with the rest retrieved from reference TRBV5-6 and TRBJ2-3, is DAGVTQSPTHLIKTRGQQVTLRCSPKSGHDTVSWYQQALGQGPQFIFQYYEEEERQRGNFPDRFSGHQFPNYSSELNVNALLLGDSALYLCASSSSGGAFRDTQYFGPGTRLTVL.

The chain carries TRBV12-5 and TRBJ2-7; 7 bases align to TRBD2. The CDR3 loop spans 17 amino acids. From germline, CDR1 is LGHNT and CDR2 FRNRAP. J was trimmed by 6 bases and V by 1 base; bases with no gene match: 15. The CDR3 DNA is TGTGCTAGTGGTTTGGCCCCCTTGGGGGGGGTCGGTAGCGAGCAGTACTTC. Residues: CASGLAPLGGVGSEQYF. Filled out from reference TRBV12-5 and TRBJ2-7, the complete variable domain reads DARVTQTPRHKVTEMGQEVTMRCQPILGHNTVFWYRQTMMQGLELLAYFRNRAPLDDSGMPKDRFSAEMPDATLATLKIQPSEPRDSAVYFCASGLAPLGGVGSEQYFGPGTRLTVT.

This chain connects TRBV27 to TRBJ1-1; the D is unclear. The CDR3 has 13 amino acids. The V gene's germline CDR1 is MNHEY and CDR2 SMNVEV (reference sequence). The ends were cut back, 5 bases at V and 4 bases at J, with 11 bases in the middle. The CDR3 sequence: CASSLGLFTEAFF. In DNA form, the CDR3 reads TGTGCCAGCAGTCTAGGACTTTTCACTGAAGCTTTCTTT.

This chain joins TRBV7-2 and TRBJ1-2; TRBD1 agrees at 7 bases. Germline values: CDR1 SGHTA, CDR2 FQGNSA. V trimming: 1 base; J trimming: 4 bases; junction bases outside the gene matches: 6. The CDR3 is 15 amino acids. CDR3 bases: TGTGCCAGCAGCTTAGGGGCACAGGGGACCTATGGCTACACCTTC. Protein product: CASSLGAQGTYGYTF.

This clonotype was detected a few times. The V call is TRBV29-1, the J call TRBJ1-5; D unclear. V shed 2 bases and J shed 7 bases, with 9 bases lying between them. Germline CDR1 SQVTM, CDR2 ANQGSEA. This CDR3 contains 12 residues. This CDR3 reads CSVESMGQPQHF. CDR3 nucleotide sequence: TGCAGCGTTGAATCTATGGGCCAGCCCCAGCATTTT.

The chain carries TRBV27 and TRBJ1-2, with 7 bases fitting TRBD1. The CDR3 sequence is 15 residues long. The V segment lost 3 bases and the J segment 2 bases; nucleotides outside the gene matches: 6. Germline CDR1 is MNHEY and CDR2 is SMNVEV (reference sequence). The CDR3 DNA is TGTGCCAGCAGTTTCACGCCGACAGGGAACTATGGCTACACCTTC. Its translation: CASSFTPTGNYGYTF.

The V and J genes are TRBV7-2 and TRBJ2-3; 14 bases fit TRBD2. CDR3 length: 19 amino acids. Germline assignment: CDR1 SGHTA and CDR2 FQGNSA. V trimming: 5 bases; J trimming: 2 bases; junction bases outside the gene matches: 12. CDR3 DNA: TGTGCCAGCAGCGGACTAGCGGGGGGCATGACCTTACTCACAGATACGCAGTATTTT. Protein: CASSGLAGGMTLLTDTQYF. The variable domain in full, completed from reference TRBV7-2 and TRBJ2-3, reads GAGVSQSPSNKVTEKGKDVELRCDPISGHTALYWYRQSLGQGLEFLIYFQGNSAPDKSGLPSDRFSAERTGGSVSTLTIQRTQQEDSAVYLCASSGLAGGMTLLTDTQYFGPGTRLTVL.

This clonotype has more than one count but fewer than ten. The chain has TRBV6-2 or TRBV6-3 and TRBJ2-1, with no clear D. Germline loops: CDR1 MNHEY, CDR2 SVGEGT. The V and J ends lost 6 bases and 7 bases respectively, with 10 bases between them. This CDR3 has 12 residues. The CDR3 reads CASSPGKNEQFF. The DNA for the CDR3 is TGTGCCAGCAGCCCCGGAAAAAATGAGCAGTTCTTC.

This clonotype was detected many times. The chain couples TRBV6-5 to TRBJ2-5; no definite D call. Germline V CDR1 and CDR2: MNHEY, SVGAGI. The V end was cut by 5 bases, the J end by 5 bases, with 15 bases between. There are 14 residues in the CDR3. The CDR3 bases are TGTGCCAGCAGTAGATCGACCCGGTGGGAGACCCAGTACTTC. It codes for CASSRSTRWETQYF.